This TCR beta chain was sequenced for a study of cytomegalovirus exposure and HLA in healthy donors. Overall study results and limits: A prior analysis recorded that most TCR beta V segments were productive about 87% or about 30% of the time. Sequencing had likely introduced a cluster of highly shared sequence variants as an artifact.

Comments on this clone: Its antigen remains unidentified.

Trimming took off 3 bases at V and 2 bases at J, with 14 bases between the two ends. Germline V gives CDR1 LNHDA, CDR2 SQIVND (reference sequence). This CDR3 region has 16 residues. PCR amplification relied on 60 Vbeta primers (plus 13 Jbeta primers). TCRdb keeps only in-frame clones here, not all; method: immunoSEQ multiplex PCR. Of about 150,000 clones listed, over 65% are singletons. The sequencing sample was made of PBMCs. This sequence was found in a man in his thirties or forties in good health and CMV-seronegative. The J gene is TRBJ1-5, the V gene TRBV19; the D gene is possibly TRBD1 (5 bases). The CDR3 region has the DNA TGTGCCAGTAGTATCTCGCAGGGTCTCCGCAATCAGCCCCAGCATTTT. This encodes CASSISQGLRNQPQHF. Variable domain in full (rest from reference TRBV19 and TRBJ1-5): DGGITQSPKYLFRKEGQNVTLSCEQNLNHDAMYWYRQDPGQGLRLIYYSQIVNDFQKGDIAEGYSVSREKKESFPLTVTSAQKNPTAFYLCASSISQGLRNQPQHFGDGTRLSIL.